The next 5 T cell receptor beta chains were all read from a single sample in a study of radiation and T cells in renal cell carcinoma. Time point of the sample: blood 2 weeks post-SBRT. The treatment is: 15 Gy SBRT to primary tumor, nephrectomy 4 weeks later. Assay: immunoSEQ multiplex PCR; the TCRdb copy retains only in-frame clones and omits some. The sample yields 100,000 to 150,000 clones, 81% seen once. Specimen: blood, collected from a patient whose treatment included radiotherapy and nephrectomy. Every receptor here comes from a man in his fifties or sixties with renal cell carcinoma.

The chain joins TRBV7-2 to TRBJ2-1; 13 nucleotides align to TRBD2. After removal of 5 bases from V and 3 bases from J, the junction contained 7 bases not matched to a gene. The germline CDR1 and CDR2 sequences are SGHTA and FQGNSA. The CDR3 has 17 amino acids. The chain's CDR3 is CASSRTSGGVSYNEQFF. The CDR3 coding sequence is TGTGCCAGCAGCAGAACTAGCGGGGGGGTTAGCTACAATGAGCAGTTCTTC.

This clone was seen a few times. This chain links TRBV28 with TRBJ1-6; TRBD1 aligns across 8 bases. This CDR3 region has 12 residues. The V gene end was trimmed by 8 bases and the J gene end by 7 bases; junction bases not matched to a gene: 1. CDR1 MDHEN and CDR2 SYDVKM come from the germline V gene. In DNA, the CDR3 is TGTGCCAGCGGGGACAGGAATTCACCCCTCCACTTT. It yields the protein CASGDRNSPLHF.

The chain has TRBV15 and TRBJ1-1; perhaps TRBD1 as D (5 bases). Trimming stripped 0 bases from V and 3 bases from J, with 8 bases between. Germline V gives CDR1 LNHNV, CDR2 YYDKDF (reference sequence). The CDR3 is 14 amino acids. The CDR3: CATSREGGDTEAFF. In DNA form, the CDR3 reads TGTGCCACCAGCAGAGAAGGAGGGGACACTGAAGCTTTCTTT.

CDR3 loop: CASSGWNSPLHF. For the CDR3, the DNA is TGTGCCAGCAGTGGTTGGAATTCACCCCTCCACTTT. The V gene is TRBV6-1, the J gene TRBJ1-6; no firm D call. Germline V gene sequence: CDR1 MNHNS, CDR2 SASEGT. This CDR3 is 12 amino acids long. V gave up 4 bases and J gave up 7 bases, with 5 bases separating them.

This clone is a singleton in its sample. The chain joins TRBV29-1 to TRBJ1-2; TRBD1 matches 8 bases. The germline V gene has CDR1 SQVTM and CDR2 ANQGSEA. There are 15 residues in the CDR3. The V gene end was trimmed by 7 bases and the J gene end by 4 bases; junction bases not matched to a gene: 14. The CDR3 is CSAGGLTGELYGYTF. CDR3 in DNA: TGCAGCGCTGGGGGCTTGACAGGGGAGCTCTATGGCTACACCTTC. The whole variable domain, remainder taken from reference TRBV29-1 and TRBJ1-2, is SAVISQKPSRDICQRGTSLTIQCQVDSQVTMMFWYRQQPGQSLTLIATANQGSEATYESGFVIDKFPISRPNLTFSTLTVSNMSPEDSSIYLCSAGGLTGELYGYTFGSGTRLTVV.